This TCR beta chain was sequenced in a study of T cell changes during pregnancy in multiple sclerosis (dated by TCRdb to about 2019). Background on the whole study: The study examined how the T cell repertoire changed over the course of pregnancy in women with multiple sclerosis.

The library was obtained by the immunoSEQ multiplex PCR assay. TCRdb carries this immuneACCESS record with in-frame sequences only. Its versions omit some clonotypes, under half of them owing to an unresolved V gene in the studies checked, with the rest unexplained. This sample is represented by 65,000 to 95,000 clones; 93% of them were singletons. Jointly, the top ten make up around 2.6% of the sample. Looking up the germline V gene yields CDR1 MDHEN and CDR2 SYDVKM. Spanning cysteine to phenylalanine, the CDR3 consists of 13 amino acids. The only DNA kept is the CDR3, 39 bases in frame from the first base. V and J are truncated by 5 bases and 2 bases respectively, leaving an intervening sequence of 9 bases. Of note for this clone: The antigen it binds to is not known. No base-level quality is on record; no much larger clone is a single base apart.

The rearrangement joined TRBV28 to TRBJ2-5, and perhaps TRBD1 as D gene, on 6 matching bases. The TCR sequence derives from a female donor in good health, enrolled as a control in a pregnancy study. This specimen consisted of peripheral blood, obtained after pregnancy. The sequence in DNA is TGTGCCAGCAGTGCCAGGGGTCAAGAGACCCAGTACTTC. This sequence encodes CASSARGQETQYF.